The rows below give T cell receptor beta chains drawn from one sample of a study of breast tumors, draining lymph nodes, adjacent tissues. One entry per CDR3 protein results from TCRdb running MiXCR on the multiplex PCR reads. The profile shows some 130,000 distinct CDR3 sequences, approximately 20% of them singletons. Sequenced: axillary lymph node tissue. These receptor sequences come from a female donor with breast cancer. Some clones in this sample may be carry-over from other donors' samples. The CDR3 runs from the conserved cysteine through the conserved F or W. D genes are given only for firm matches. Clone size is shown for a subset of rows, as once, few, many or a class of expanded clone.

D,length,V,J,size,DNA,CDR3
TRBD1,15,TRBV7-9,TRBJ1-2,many,TGTGCCAGCAGCCCGGGACAGGGGATTAACTATGGCTACACCTTC,CASSPGQGINYGYTF
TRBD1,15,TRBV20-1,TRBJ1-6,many,TGCAGTGCTAGCCAAGGACAGGGACATAATTCACCCCTCCACTTT,CSASQGQGHNSPLHF
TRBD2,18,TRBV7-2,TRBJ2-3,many,TGTGCCAGCAGCTTCCTTTTGAATGGACTAGCGGGGGCGGATACGCAGTATTTT,CASSFLLNGLAGADTQYF
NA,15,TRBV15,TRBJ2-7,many,TGTGCCACCAGCAGAGAGGCCGGGAAGCTCAACGAGCAGTACTTC,CATSREAGKLNEQYF
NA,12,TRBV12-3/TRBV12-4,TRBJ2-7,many,TGTGCCAGCGGTAGAGAATCCTACGAGCAGTACTTC,CASGRESYEQYF
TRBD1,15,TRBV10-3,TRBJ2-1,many,TGTGCCATCAGTGTAACAGGGGGCCAGTACAATGAGCAGTTCTTC,CAISVTGGQYNEQFF
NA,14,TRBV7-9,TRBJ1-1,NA,TGTGCCAGCAGCTTAGGCCTGACGAACACTGAAGCTTTCTTT,CASSLGLTNTEAFF
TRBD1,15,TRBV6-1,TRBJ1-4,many,TGTGCCAGCAGTGTAGGGGGACAGGGCGGTGAAAAACTGTTTTTT,CASSVGGQGGEKLFF
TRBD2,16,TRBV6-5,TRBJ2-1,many,TGTGCCAGCAGTTCCCCGGGACTAGGGAGGTCGAATGAGCAGTTCTTC,CASSSPGLGRSNEQFF
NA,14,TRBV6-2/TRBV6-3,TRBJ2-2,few,TGTGCCAGCAGTTGCGGTCAGAACACCGGGGAGCTGTTTTTT,CASSCGQNTGELFF
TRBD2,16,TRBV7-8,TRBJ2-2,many,TGTGCCAGCAGCTTTGGACTAGCGGATAACACCGGGGAGCTGTTTTTT,CASSFGLADNTGELFF
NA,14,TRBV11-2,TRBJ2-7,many,TGTGCCAGCAGCTTAGGGCCGACTGACTACGAGCAGTACTTC,CASSLGPTDYEQYF
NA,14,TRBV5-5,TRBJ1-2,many,TGTGCCAGCAGCTTGGTCGGCAGGAGCAATGGCTACACCTTC,CASSLVGRSNGYTF
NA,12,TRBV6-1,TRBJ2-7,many,TGTGCCAGCAGTGAACTGATTTACGAGCAGTACTTC,CASSELIYEQYF
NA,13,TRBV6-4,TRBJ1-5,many,TGTGCCAGCAGTGGACAGAGCAATCAGCCCCAGCATTTT,CASSGQSNQPQHF
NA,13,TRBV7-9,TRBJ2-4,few,TGTGCCAGCAGCTCAGGGGCCAAAAACATTCAGTACTTC,CASSSGAKNIQYF
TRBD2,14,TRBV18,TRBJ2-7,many,TGTGCCAGCTCACCCGACCGGACTAGTGGTGAGCAGTACTTC,CASSPDRTSGEQYF
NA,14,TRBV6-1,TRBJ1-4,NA,TGTGCCAGCAGTGACGGTGGGGAGGGGGAAAAACTGTTTTTT,CASSDGGEGEKLFF
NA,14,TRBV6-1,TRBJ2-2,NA,TGTGCCAGCAGGACAGGAAAGCATGCCGGGGAGCTGTTTTTT,CASRTGKHAGELFF
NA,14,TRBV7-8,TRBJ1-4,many,TGTGCCAGCAGCCGCCGGACAGAGAGGGAAAAACTGTTTTTT,CASSRRTEREKLFF
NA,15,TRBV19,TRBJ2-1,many,TGTGCCAGTAGTATGCAGGGTTGGACAATCGGTGAGCAGTTCTTC,CASSMQGWTIGEQFF
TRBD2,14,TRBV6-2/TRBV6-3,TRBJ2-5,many,TGTGCCAGCTCCGGACTAGCGGGAGTTGAGACCCAGTACTTC,CASSGLAGVETQYF
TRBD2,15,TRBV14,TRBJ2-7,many,TGTGCCAGCAGCCAAGATTTGGGAGGGGTGAAGGTGCAGTACTTC,CASSQDLGGVKVQYF
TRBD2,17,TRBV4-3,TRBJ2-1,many,TGCGCCAGCAGCCAGGGTGGACTAGCGGGAGGATGGAATGAGCAGTTCTTC,CASSQGGLAGGWNEQFF
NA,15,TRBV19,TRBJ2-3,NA,TGTGCCAGTTGTATTCCCCGGGCGAGCACAGATACGCAGTATTTT,CASCIPRASTDTQYF
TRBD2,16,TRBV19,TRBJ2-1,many,TGTGCCAGTAGTATACAGACTAGCGGGTACTACAATGAGCAGTTCTTC,CASSIQTSGYYNEQFF
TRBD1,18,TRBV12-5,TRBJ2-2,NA,TGTGCTAGTGGTTTAACGACAGGGGGGACGTTAGGCACCGGGAAGCTGTTTTTT,CASGLTTGGTLGTGKLFF
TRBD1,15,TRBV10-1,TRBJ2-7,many,TGCGCCAGCAGTTCCGAGACAGGGAAATGGTACGAGCAGTACTTC,CASSSETGKWYEQYF
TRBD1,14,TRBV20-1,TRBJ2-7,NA,TGCAGTGCCCGACCATGGGACAGGAGCGACGAGCAGTACTTC,CSARPWDRSDEQYF
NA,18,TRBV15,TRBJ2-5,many,TGTGCCACCAGCAGTTACCGGTGGGCGGGACAACACCAAGAGACCCAGTACTTC,CATSSYRWAGQHQETQYF
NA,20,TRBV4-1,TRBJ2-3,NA,TGCGCCAGCAGCCAAAGGGGCTGGGACCGGGACTCAAATTTTGTAGATACGCAGTATTTT,CASSQRGWDRDSNFVDTQYF
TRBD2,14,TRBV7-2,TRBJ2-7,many,TGTGCCAGCAGCCCGGTGGGGGGGGTCGGCGAGCAGTACTTC,CASSPVGGVGEQYF
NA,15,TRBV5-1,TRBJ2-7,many,TGCGCCAGCAGCTTGGGACTAGGTCGAACCTACGAGCAGTACTTC,CASSLGLGRTYEQYF
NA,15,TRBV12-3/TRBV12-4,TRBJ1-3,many,TGTGCCAGCAGTCCTCTTGGGAGTGCTGGAAACACCATATATTTT,CASSPLGSAGNTIYF
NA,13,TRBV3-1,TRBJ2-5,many,TGTGCCAGCAGCCTCTGGGGGTTGGAGACCCAGTACTTC,CASSLWGLETQYF
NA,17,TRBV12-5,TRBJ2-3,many,TGTGCTAGTGGTTTGGTTCACCGACAGGTAGTAGGAGATACGCAGTATTTT,CASGLVHRQVVGDTQYF
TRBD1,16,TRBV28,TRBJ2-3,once,TGTGCCAGCAGTTTACTCCTGACAGGGCGGGTGGATACGCAGTATTTT,CASSLLLTGRVDTQYF
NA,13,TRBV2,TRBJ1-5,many,TGTGCCAGCAGTGATAGGTACAATCAGCCCCAGCATTTT,CASSDRYNQPQHF
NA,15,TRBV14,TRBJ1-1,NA,TGTGCCAGCAGCCTCGCACAGGGCTGGAACACTGAAGCTTTCTTT,CASSLAQGWNTEAFF
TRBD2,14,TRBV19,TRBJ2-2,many,TGTGCCAGTAGGATAGCGGGAGTCATCGGGGAGCTGTTTTTT,CASRIAGVIGELFF
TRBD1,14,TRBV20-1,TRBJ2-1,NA,TGCAGTGCTAGGCACAGGGGAACTTACAATGAGTGGTTCTTC,CSARHRGTYNEWFF
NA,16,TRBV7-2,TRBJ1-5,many,TGTGCCAGCAGCTTAGCCGGAACGGGTATCAATCAGCCCCAGCATTTT,CASSLAGTGINQPQHF
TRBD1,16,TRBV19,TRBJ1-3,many,TGTGCCAGTAGTATTGGGACAGTTCGCTCTGGAAACACCATATATTTT,CASSIGTVRSGNTIYF
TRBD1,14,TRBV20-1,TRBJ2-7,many,TGCAGTGCTATCAAAACAGGGGCTATGTACGAGCAGTACTTC,CSAIKTGAMYEQYF
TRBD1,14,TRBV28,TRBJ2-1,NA,TGTGCCAGCAGTCCAACGACAGGGTACAATGAGCAGTTCTTC,CASSPTTGYNEQFF
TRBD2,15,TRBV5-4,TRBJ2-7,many,TGTGCCAGCAGCTTGGGAGCGGGAGGTGGCTACGAGCAGTACTTC,CASSLGAGGGYEQYF
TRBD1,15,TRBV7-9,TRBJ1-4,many,TGTGCCAGCAGCTTTCGACAGGGCTTTAATGAAAAACTGTTTTTT,CASSFRQGFNEKLFF
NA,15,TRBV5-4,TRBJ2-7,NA,TGTGCCAGCAGCCTCGCCGGGACACCATTCTACGAGCAGTACTTC,CASSLAGTPFYEQYF
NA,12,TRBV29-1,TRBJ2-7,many,TGCAGCGTTGGCCCGGGATCCTACGAGCAGTACTTC,CSVGPGSYEQYF
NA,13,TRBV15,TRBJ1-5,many,TGTGCCACCAGCAGAGATGGGTATCAGCCCCAGCATTTT,CATSRDGYQPQHF
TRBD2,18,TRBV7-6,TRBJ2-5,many,TGTGCCAGCAGCCCCCGGGGTGGGACTAGCGGGAGTCGGGAGACCCAGTACTTC,CASSPRGGTSGSRETQYF
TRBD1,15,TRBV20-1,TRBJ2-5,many,TGCAGTGCTTACGCCGGGACAGGGGATTGGGAGACCCAGTACTTC,CSAYAGTGDWETQYF
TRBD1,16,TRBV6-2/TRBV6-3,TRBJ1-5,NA,TGTGCCAGCAGTTACCCGCCGGGACAGGTCAATCAGCCCCAGCATTTT,CASSYPPGQVNQPQHF
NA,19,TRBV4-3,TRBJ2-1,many,TGCGCCAGCAGCCAAGGGTCGGGTCGGGACCGAACTATCTACAATGAGCAGTTCTTC,CASSQGSGRDRTIYNEQFF
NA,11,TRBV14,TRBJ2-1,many,TGTGCCAGCAGCCAAACTAGGGAGCAGTTCTTC,CASSQTREQFF
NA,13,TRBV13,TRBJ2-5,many,TGTGCCAGCAGCTTCACCGGGCGAGAGACCCAGTACTTC,CASSFTGRETQYF
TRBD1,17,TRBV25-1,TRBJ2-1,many,TGTGCCAGCAGTGAGTTGGGAACAGGGGGCTACTACAATGAGCAGTTCTTC,CASSELGTGGYYNEQFF
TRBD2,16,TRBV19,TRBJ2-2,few,TGTGCCAGTAGTATTAACGGGAGGCAGAACACCGGGGAGCTGTTTTTT,CASSINGRQNTGELFF